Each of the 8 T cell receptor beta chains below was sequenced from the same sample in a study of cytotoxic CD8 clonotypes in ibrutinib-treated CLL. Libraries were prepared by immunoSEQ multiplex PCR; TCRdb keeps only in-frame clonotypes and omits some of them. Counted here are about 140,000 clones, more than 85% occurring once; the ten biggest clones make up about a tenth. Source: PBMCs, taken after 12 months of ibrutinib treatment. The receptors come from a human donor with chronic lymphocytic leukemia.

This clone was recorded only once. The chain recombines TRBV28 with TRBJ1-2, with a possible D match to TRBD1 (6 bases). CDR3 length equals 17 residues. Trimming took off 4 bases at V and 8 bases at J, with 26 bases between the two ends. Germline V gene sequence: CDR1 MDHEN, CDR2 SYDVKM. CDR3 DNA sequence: TGTGCCAGCAGTTCTCCCCTTATTAGACAGGATTCGGGAGGCTACACCTTC. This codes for CASSSPLIRQDSGGYTF.

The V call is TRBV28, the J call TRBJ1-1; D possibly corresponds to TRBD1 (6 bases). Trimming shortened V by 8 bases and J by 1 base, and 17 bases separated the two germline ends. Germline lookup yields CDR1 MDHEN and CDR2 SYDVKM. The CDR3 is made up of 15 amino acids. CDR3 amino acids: CASQGGGARNTEAFF. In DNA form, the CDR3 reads TGTGCCAGCCAAGGGGGAGGGGCGCGGAACACTGAAGCTTTCTTT.

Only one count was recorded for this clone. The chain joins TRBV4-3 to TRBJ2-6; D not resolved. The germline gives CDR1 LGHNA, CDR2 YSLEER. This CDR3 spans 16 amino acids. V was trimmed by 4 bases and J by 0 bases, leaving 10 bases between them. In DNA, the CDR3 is TGCGCCAGCAGCCTATCTTATCTCTCTGGGGCCAACGTCCTGACTTTC. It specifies CASSLSYLSGANVLTF.

The CDR3 sequence is CSVGRIQETQYF. The CDR3 region has the DNA TGCAGCGTTGGCAGAATCCAAGAGACCCAGTACTTC. The rearrangement joins TRBV29-1 to TRBJ2-5; D gene uncertain. Trimming stripped 4 bases from V and 1 base from J, with 7 bases between. CDR1 SQVTM and CDR2 ANQGSEA come from the germline V gene. The CDR3 runs 12 residues.

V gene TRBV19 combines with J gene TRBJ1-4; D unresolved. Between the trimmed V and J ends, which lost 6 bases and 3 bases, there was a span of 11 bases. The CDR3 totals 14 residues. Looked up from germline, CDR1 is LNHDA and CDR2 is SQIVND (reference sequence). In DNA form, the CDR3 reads TGTGCCAGTAGGCGCGGGTCACCTAATGAAAAACTGTTTTTT. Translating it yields CASRRGSPNEKLFF.

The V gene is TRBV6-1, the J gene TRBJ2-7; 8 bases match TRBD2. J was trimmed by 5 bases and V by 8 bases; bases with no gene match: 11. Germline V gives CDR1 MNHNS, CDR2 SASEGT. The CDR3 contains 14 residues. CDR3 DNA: TGTGCCAGCTCGGGGGGGCAGGGTGCCAACGAGCAGTACTTC. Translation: CASSGGQGANEQYF.

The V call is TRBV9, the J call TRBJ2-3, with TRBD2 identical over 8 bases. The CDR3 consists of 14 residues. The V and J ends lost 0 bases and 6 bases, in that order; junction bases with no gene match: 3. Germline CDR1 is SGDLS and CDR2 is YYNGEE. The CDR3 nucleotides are TGTGCCAGCAGCGTAGAAACTAGCGGCGATACGCAGTATTTT. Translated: CASSVETSGDTQYF.

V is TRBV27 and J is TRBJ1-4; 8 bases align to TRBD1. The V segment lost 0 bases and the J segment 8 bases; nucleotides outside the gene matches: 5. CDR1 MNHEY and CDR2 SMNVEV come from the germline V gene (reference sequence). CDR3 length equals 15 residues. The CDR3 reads CASSLSTGVKEKLFF. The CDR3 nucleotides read TGTGCCAGCAGTTTATCGACAGGGGTGAAGGAAAAACTGTTTTTT. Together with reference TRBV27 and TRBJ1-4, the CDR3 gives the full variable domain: EAQVTQNPRYLITVTGKKLTVTCSQNMNHEYMSWYRQDPGLGLRQIYYSMNVEVTDKGDVPEGYKVSRKEKRNFPLILESPSPNQTSLYFCASSLSTGVKEKLFFGSGTQLSVL.